This entry lists 9 T cell receptor beta chains sequenced from one sample in a study of identical twins. Via MiXCR, TCRdb re-called the 5' RACE reads, giving one row per CDR3 protein. This table holds some 710,000 distinct CDR3 sequences, roughly 6% found once. The source material was naive T cells sorted from blood. Receptor source: a man between 18 and 35 years old in good health.

This clonotype showed up just a few times. The chain is built from TRBV3-1 and TRBJ2-7; 11 bases agree with TRBD2. This CDR3 is 17 amino acids long. V dropped 4 bases and J dropped 7; count of bases not matched to a gene: 15. Germline CDR1 LGHDT, CDR2 YNNKEL (reference sequence). For the CDR3, the DNA is TGTGCCAGCAGCCCTCGATCACTAGCGGGAGAGTCGAAAGAGCAGTACGTC. Encoded protein: CASSPRSLAGESKEQYV.

V usage is TRBV2 and J usage is TRBJ1-5; no definite D call. The V and J ends lost 9 bases and 0 bases respectively, with 9 bases between them. The CDR3 contains 13 residues. The germline V gene has CDR1 SNHLY and CDR2 FYNNEI. CDR3 in amino acids: CASKFDSNQPQHF. Written as DNA, the CDR3 is TGTGCCAGTAAGTTCGATAGCAATCAGCCCCAGCATTTT.

The V call is TRBV5-1, the J call TRBJ2-1, with unresolved D. V lost 7 bases, J lost 0 bases, and 8 bases lay in between. This CDR3 contains 13 residues. Germline lookup yields CDR1 SGHRS and CDR2 YFSETQ. In nucleotides, the CDR3 is TGCGCCAGCGGGCCTAACTCCTACAATGAGCAGTTCTTC. Amino acids: CASGPNSYNEQFF.

The chain uses TRBV18 and TRBJ2-7; perhaps D is TRBD1 or TRBD2 (5 bases each). Trimming removed 6 bases from V and 5 bases from J, with 17 bases in between. Germline CDR1 and CDR2: KGHSH and LQKENI. The CDR3 loop spans 14 amino acids. CDR3 amino acids: CASSNGGYGNEQYV. Written as DNA, the CDR3 is TGTGCCAGCTCCAATGGGGGTTATGGGAACGAGCAGTACGTC.

This clonotype was counted at least ten times. This chain uses TRBV28 with TRBJ2-3; 8 bases match TRBD2. Germline CDR1 reads MDHEN; CDR2 reads SYDVKM. J lost 4 bases, V lost 8 bases, and 8 bases had no gene match. The CDR3 consists of 14 residues. CDR3 residues: CASVGREGPDTQYF. CDR3 bases: TGTGCCAGCGTTGGACGGGAGGGCCCAGATACGCAGTATTTT. Together with reference TRBV28 and TRBJ2-3, the CDR3 gives the full variable domain: DVKVTQSSRYLVKRTGEKVFLECVQDMDHENMFWYRQDPGLGLRLIYFSYDVKMKEKGDIPEGYSVSREKKERFSLILESASTNQTSMYLCASVGREGPDTQYFGPGTRLTVL.

In this sample, this clonotype turned up a few times. The chain carries TRBV5-1 and TRBJ2-6; 11 bases line up with TRBD2. V lost 3 bases to trimming and J lost 2 bases; unmatched junction nucleotides: 13. Germline V CDR1 and CDR2: SGHRS, YFSETQ. The CDR3 runs to 20 residues. The CDR3 spells CASSSPSGRNTLPGANVLTF. Written as DNA, the CDR3 is TGCGCCAGCAGCTCCCCTAGCGGGAGGAACACCTTGCCTGGGGCCAACGTCCTGACTTTC.

This clonotype was recorded many times. The chain is built from TRBV20-1 and TRBJ2-5, with TRBD2 matching over 10 bases. This CDR3 has 19 amino acids. Looked up from germline, CDR1 is DFQATT and CDR2 is SNEGSKA (reference sequence). V lost 0 bases and J lost 0; bases outside the gene matches: 13. The CDR3 sequence: CSARDQYLSGRAHQETQYF. For the CDR3, the DNA is TGCAGTGCTAGAGATCAGTACCTCAGCGGGAGGGCCCACCAAGAGACCCAGTACTTC.

This clonotype has more than one count but fewer than ten. The gene calls are TRBV9 and TRBJ2-1; D gene uncertain. V lost 3 bases to trimming and J lost 10 bases, with 11 bases between them. This CDR3 has 12 residues. In germline, CDR1 is SGDLS, CDR2 YYNGEE. The CDR3 DNA follows: TGTGCCAGCAGCGCTCGCCTTCCGGAGCAGTTCTTC. Its translation: CASSARLPEQFF.

This clonotype was counted ten times or more. CDR3 amino acids: CASSLAAGGPWDTQYF. CDR3 DNA sequence: TGTGCCAGCAGTTTAGCGGCGGGAGGGCCGTGGGATACGCAGTATTTT. The chain links TRBV12-3 or TRBV12-4 to TRBJ2-3; 9 bases agree with TRBD2. V lost 0 bases to trimming and J lost 6 bases; unmatched junction nucleotides: 7. CDR3 size: 16 residues.